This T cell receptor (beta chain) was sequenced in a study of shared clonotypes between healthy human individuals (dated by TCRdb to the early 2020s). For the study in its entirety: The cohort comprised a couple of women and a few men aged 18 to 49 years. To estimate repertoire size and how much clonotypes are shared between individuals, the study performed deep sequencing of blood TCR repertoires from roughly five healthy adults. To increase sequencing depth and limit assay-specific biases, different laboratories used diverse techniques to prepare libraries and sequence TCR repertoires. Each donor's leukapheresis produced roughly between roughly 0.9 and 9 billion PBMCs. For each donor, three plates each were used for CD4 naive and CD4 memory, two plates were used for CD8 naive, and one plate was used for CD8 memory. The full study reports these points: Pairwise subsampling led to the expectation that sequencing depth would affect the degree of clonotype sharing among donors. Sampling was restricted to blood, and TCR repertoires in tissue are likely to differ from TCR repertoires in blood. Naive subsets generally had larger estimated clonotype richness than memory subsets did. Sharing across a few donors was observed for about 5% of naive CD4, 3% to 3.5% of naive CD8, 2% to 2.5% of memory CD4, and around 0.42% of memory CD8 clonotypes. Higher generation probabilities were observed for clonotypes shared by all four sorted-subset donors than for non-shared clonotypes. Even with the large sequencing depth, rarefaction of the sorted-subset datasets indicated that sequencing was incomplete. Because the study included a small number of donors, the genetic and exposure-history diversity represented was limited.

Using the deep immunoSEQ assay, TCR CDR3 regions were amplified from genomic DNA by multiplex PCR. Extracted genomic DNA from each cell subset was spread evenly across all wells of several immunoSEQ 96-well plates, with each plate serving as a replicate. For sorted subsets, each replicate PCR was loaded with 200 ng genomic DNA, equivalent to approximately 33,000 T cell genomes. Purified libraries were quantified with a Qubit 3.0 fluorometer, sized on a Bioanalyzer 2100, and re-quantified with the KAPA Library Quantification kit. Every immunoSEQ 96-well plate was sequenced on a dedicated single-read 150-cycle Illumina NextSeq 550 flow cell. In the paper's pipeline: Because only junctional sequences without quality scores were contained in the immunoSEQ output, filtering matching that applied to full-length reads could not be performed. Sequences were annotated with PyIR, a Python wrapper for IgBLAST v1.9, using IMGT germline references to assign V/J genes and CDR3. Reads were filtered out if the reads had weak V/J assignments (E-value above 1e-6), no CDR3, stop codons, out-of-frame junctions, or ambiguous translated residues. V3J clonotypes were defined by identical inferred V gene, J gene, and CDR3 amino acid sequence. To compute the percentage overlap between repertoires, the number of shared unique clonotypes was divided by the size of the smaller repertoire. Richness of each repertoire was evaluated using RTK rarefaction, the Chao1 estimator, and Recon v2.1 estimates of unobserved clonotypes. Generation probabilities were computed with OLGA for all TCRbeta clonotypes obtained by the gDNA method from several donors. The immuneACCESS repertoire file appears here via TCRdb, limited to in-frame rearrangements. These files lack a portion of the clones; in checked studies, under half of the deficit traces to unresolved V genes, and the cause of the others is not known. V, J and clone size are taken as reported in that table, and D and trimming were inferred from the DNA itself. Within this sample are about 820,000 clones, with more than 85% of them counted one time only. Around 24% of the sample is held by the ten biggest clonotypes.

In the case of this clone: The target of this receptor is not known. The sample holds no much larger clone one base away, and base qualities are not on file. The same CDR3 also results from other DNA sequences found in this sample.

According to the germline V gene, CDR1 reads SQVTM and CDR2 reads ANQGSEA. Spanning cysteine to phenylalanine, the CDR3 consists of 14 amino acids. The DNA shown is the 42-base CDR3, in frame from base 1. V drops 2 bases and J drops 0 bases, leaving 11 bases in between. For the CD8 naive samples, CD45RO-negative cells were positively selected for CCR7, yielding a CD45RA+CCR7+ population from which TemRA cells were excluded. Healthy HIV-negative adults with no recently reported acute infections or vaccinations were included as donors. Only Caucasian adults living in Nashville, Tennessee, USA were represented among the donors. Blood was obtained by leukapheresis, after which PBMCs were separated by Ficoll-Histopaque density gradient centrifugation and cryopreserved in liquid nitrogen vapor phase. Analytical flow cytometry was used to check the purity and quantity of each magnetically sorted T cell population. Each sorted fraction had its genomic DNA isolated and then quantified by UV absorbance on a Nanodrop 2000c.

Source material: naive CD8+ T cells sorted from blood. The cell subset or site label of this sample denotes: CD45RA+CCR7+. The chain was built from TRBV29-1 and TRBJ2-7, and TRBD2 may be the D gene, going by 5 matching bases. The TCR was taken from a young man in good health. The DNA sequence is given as TGCAGCGTTGAAACCCCGGGGAGCTCCTACGAGCAGTACTTC. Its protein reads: CSVETPGSSYEQYF.